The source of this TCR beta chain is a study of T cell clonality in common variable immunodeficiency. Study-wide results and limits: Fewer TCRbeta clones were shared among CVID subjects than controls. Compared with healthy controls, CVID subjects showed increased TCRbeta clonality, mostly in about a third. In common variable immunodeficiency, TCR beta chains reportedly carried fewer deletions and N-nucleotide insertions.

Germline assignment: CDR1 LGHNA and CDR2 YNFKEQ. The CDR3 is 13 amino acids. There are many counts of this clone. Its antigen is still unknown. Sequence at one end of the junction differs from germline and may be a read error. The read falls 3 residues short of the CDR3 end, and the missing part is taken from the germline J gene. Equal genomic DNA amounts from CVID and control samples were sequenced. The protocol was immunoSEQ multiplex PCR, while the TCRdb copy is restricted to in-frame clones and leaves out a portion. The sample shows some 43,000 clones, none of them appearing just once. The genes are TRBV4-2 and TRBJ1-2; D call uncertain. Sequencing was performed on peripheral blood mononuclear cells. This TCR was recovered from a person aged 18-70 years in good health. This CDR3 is CASSQELHFGYTF. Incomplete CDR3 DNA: TGCGCCAGCAGCCAAGAGTTACATTTTGGC.